This note documents a single TCR beta chain sequence. Its antigen is not identified. Chemo-refractory metastatic non-small-cell lung cancer patients received focal radiation with ipilimumab CTLA-4 blockade. The data derive from a study of radiotherapy plus CTLA-4 blockade in lung cancer. Germline CDR1 is SGHTA and CDR2 is FQGNSA. Trimming removed 5 bases at V and 1 base at J, with 15 bases between. The CDR3 length is 15 residues. Using immunoSEQ multiplex PCR, the repertoire was profiled, and TCRdb retains in-frame clones only, with some absent. The repertoire holds 35,000 to 40,000 clones, with about 86% as singletons. The study, taken as a whole, reports: Radiotherapy plus ipilimumab was followed by expansion in blood of tumor-derived TCR clones. Early blood T cell clone changes and increased post-radiation serum interferon-beta were reportedly the strongest response predictors.

This specimen consisted of peripheral blood, obtained from a patient treated with radiotherapy plus ipilimumab. The rearrangement links TRBV7-2 to TRBJ2-7, with D perhaps TRBD1 (6 bases). The receptor comes from a human donor with non-small cell lung cancer whose response to radiotherapy plus ipilimumab could not be evaluated. In DNA form, the CDR3 reads TGTGCCAGCAGCCTCCGGGGCACAGGGTCCTACGAGCAGTACTTC. Its translation: CASSLRGTGSYEQYF.